This paragraph reports one T cell receptor beta chain. The sample originates from a study of technical replicates of blood from several donors. This table comes from immunoSEQ multiplex PCR, and its TCRdb copy is limited to in-frame clones, with some not included. The sample has almost 55,000 clones, about 93% seen once. The CDR3 is made up of 16 amino acids. The ends were cut back, 5 bases at V and 2 bases at J, with 16 bases in the middle. CDR1 is SGHVS, CDR2 FQNEAQ, per germline. The V and J genes are TRBV7-8 and TRBJ1-3, with D perhaps TRBD1 (5 bases). Sequencing input: T cells isolated from PBMCs. This receptor was obtained from a human donor in good health. The CDR3 nucleotides read TGTGCCAGCAGCCCCCCGGGGGTCAGGGCTGGAAACACCATATATTTT. Amino acids: CASSPPGVRAGNTIYF.